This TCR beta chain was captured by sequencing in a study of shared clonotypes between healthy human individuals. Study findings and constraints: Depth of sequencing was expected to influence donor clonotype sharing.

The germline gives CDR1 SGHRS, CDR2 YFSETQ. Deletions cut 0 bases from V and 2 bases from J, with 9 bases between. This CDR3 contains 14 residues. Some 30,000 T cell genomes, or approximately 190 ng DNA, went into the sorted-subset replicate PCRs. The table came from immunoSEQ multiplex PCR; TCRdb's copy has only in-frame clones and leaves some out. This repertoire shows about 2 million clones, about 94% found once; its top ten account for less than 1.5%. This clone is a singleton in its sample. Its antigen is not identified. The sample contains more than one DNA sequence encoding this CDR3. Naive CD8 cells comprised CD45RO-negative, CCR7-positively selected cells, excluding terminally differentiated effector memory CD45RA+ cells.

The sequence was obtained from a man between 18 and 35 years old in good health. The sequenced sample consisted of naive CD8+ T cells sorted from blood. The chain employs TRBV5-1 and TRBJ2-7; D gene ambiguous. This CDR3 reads CASSLVGSPYEQYF. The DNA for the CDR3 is TGCGCCAGCAGCTTGGTGGGGTCTCCCTACGAGCAGTACTTC.